This paragraph reports one T cell receptor beta chain. Its antigen is not known. Sequencing relied on a cDNA template that was reverse transcribed from extracted RNA. Using immunoSEQ multiplex PCR, the repertoire was profiled, and TCRdb retains in-frame clones only, with some absent. This repertoire shows around 300,000 clones, 60% found once; its top ten account for about 0.93%. This sample is part of a study of CD8+ T cells in alopecia areata. Study details: For treated patients, severity scores reflected the percentage of scalp area affected.

In germline, CDR1 is KGHSH, CDR2 LQKENI. This CDR3 is built from 13 residues. V shed 3 bases and J shed 6 bases, with 12 bases lying between them. Points from the study as a whole: Tofacitinib significantly lowered scalp clonality and expanded CD8+ clones among the top 100. Scalp samples also yield sequences of resident alphabeta T cells from normal skin.

Treatment of the sample: oral pan-JAK inhibitor, 5-10 mg twice daily. Sorting of PBMCs yielded the CD4+ and CD8+ T cells. J is TRBJ2-7 and V is TRBV18, with D perhaps given as TRBD1 or TRBD2 (5 bases each). The TCR comes from a human donor with alopecia areata. The starting material was CD4+ T cells sorted from blood, obtained around week 52, from a patient treated with tofacitinib. The CDR3 DNA follows: TGTGCCAGCTCACCGTATCGGGGACCCGAGCAGTACTTC. Its protein is CASSPYRGPEQYF.